The 16 T cell receptor beta chains given below trace back to one sample, sequenced in a study of early T cells in non-severe SARS-CoV-2 infection. MiXCR, run by TCRdb on the 5' RACE reads, gives a single entry per CDR3 protein. The data show roughly 51,000 distinct CDR3 sequences, with 6.2% seen just once and 3.9% held by the top ten. The material sequenced was whole blood. The receptors here all came from an adult who was a healthcare worker with PCR-confirmed SARS-CoV-2 infection or an uninfected control (not recorded which).

This clonotype showed up many times. The V gene is TRBV6-5, the J gene TRBJ2-7; unclear D gene. CDR1 MNHEY and CDR2 SVGAGI come from the germline V gene. The CDR3 contains 14 residues. V was trimmed by 9 bases and J by 6 bases, leaving 21 bases between them. The chain's CDR3 is CASRWTASKGEQYF. As DNA, the CDR3 is TGTGCCAGTCGTTGGACGGCTTCTAAGGGCGAGCAGTACTTC.

The rearrangement uses TRBV11-2 and TRBJ2-7; the match to TRBD1 covers 7 bases. The CDR3 covers 16 residues. The germline CDR1 and CDR2 sequences are SGHAT and FQNNGV. Trimming at V came to 0 bases and at J to 4 bases, leaving 9 bases not matched to a gene. The CDR3 is CASSLDQARGKYEQYF. The CDR3 bases are TGTGCCAGCAGCTTAGATCAGGCCAGGGGGAAGTACGAGCAGTACTTC.

In its sample, this clonotype was seen many times. V usage is TRBV27 and J usage is TRBJ1-1; D gene unclear. The CDR3 loop spans 11 amino acids. The germline V gene encodes CDR1 MNHEY and CDR2 SMNVEV (reference sequence). The CDR3 sequence is CASQSWTEAFF. The CDR3 nucleotides are TGTGCTTCCCAATCGTGGACTGAAGCTTTCTTT.

This clonotype occurred many times. This sequence joins TRBV6-5 and TRBJ2-7; maybe TRBD1 (6 bases). This CDR3 has 15 residues. V lost 6 bases and J 2 bases, leaving 17 bases between the germline ends. In germline, CDR1 is MNHEY, CDR2 SVGAGI. The chain's CDR3 is CASRYTGMGTYEQYF. The DNA of the CDR3 is TGTGCCAGCAGATACACAGGGATGGGGACCTACGAGCAGTACTTC.

This clonotype was observed at least ten times. CDR3 DNA sequence: TGTGCCAGCAGCTTCCGGACGGGGAACACTGAAGCTTTCTTT. Amino acid sequence: CASSFRTGNTEAFF. The rearrangement links TRBV9 to TRBJ1-1, with D uncertain. Germline CDR1 SGDLS, CDR2 YYNGEE. The CDR3 has 14 residues. V dropped 4 bases and J dropped 1 base, with 11 bases sitting between them.

This clonotype has at least ten counts. The V gene is TRBV12-2, the J gene TRBJ1-6; the table's D call, TRBD1, was not checked against the DNA. TRBV12-2 is flagged as a pseudogene. The CDR3 has 17 residues. In nucleotides, the CDR3 is TGTGCAAGTCGCTTTAAACCTTGGCGGGACACTGTTTCACCCCTCCACTTT. It specifies CASRFKPWRDTVSPLHF.

This clonotype was detected ten times or more. DNA for the CDR3: TGTGCCACCAGGGGGGACAGGGAGAATCAGCCCCAGCATTTT. Translating gives CATRGDRENQPQHF. This chain uses TRBV24-1 with TRBJ1-5; 9 bases line up with TRBD1. V lost 7 bases, J lost 4 bases, and 4 bases stayed unmatched. In germline, CDR1 is KGHDR, CDR2 SFDVKD. The CDR3 has 14 amino acids.

This clonotype came up many times. The chain uses TRBV11-3 and TRBJ2-7; D possibly corresponds to TRBD2 (5 bases). This CDR3 is built from 14 residues. Trimming left V 4 bases short and J 2 bases short, with 12 bases between. Germline V gene sequence: CDR1 SGHNT, CDR2 YENEEA. The CDR3 bases are TGTGCCAGCAGCTCCCCCAGAGGGACCTACGAGCAGTACTTC. This codes for CASSSPRGTYEQYF.

The V gene is TRBV28, the J gene TRBJ2-4; D might be TRBD1 (5 bases). This CDR3 spans 13 amino acids. V lost 4 bases, J lost 7 bases, and 11 bases lay in between. Germline V gene sequence: CDR1 MDHEN, CDR2 SYDVKM. DNA for the CDR3: TGTGCCAGCAGTTCAGGGCCCGGCAACATTCAGTACTTC. The encoded protein is CASSSGPGNIQYF.

The table lists this clonotype with many counts. This chain uses TRBV28 with TRBJ1-5, with TRBD1 identical over 7 bases. CDR3 length: 16 residues. The trim removed 4 bases at V and 3 bases at J, leaving 9 bases unmatched. Looked up from germline, CDR1 is MDHEN and CDR2 is SYDVKM. CDR3 sequence reads: CASSSPAGGFNQPQHF. The CDR3 DNA sequence: TGTGCCAGCAGTTCCCCGGCAGGGGGTTTCAATCAGCCCCAGCATTTT.

This clonotype was seen more than once but under ten times. This chain connects TRBV19 to TRBJ1-4; D might be TRBD1 (6 bases). This CDR3 spans 15 amino acids. Trimming stripped 3 bases from V and 7 bases from J, with 15 bases between. Germline-derived CDR1 and CDR2 are LNHDA and SQIVND (reference sequence). CDR3 residues: CASSIRNRVAEKLFF. As DNA, the CDR3 is TGTGCCAGTAGTATTCGAAACAGGGTGGCTGAAAAACTGTTTTTT.

The rearrangement uses TRBV11-3 and TRBJ1-1, with 8 bases lining up with TRBD1. Germline-derived CDR1 and CDR2 are SGHNT and YENEEA. The CDR3 loop spans 13 amino acids. J lost 7 bases, V lost 1 base, and 2 bases had no gene match. CDR3 coding DNA: TGTGCCAGCAGCTTAGCAGGGGGCGGTGAAGCTTTCTTT. Translated, it gives CASSLAGGGEAFF.

This clonotype was recorded at least ten times. This chain joins TRBV12-3 or TRBV12-4 and TRBJ2-7; D is perhaps TRBD1 or TRBD2 (5 bases each). Trimming removed 6 bases at V and 0 bases at J, with 15 bases between. The CDR3 runs 15 residues. The CDR3 bases are TGTGCCAGCAGCCTCTTCGGAGGACACTCCTACGAGCAGTACTTC. Encoded protein: CASSLFGGHSYEQYF.

J is TRBJ2-7 and V is TRBV6-2 or TRBV6-3; D not certain. Germline loops: CDR1 MNHEY, CDR2 SVGEGT. The ends were cut back, 7 bases at V and 4 bases at J, with 11 bases in the middle. The CDR3 covers 12 residues. DNA for the CDR3: TGTGCCAGCACCTATGGTGGTTACGAGCAGTACTTC. Translating gives CASTYGGYEQYF.

This clonotype was detected ten times or more. The rearrangement uses TRBV27 and TRBJ2-3; either TRBD1 or TRBD2 may supply D (5 bases each). With 3 bases removed from V and 2 bases from J, the gap between germline ends came to 15 bases. CDR1 and CDR2 from the germline V gene are MNHEY and SMNVEV (reference sequence). This CDR3 spans 16 amino acids. The CDR3 sequence: CASSFFAGTPTDTQYF. CDR3 coding DNA: TGTGCCAGCAGTTTTTTTGCAGGGACCCCCACAGATACGCAGTATTTT.

This clonotype has at least ten counts. This rearrangement joins TRBV18 to TRBJ1-1; D uncertain. The germline V gene has CDR1 KGHSH and CDR2 LQKENI. The CDR3 is made up of 13 amino acids. The V end was cut by 3 bases, the J end by 5 bases, with 10 bases between. The chain's CDR3 is CASSPYSDTEAFF. DNA for the CDR3: TGTGCCAGCTCACCTTACAGTGATACTGAAGCTTTCTTT.